This T cell receptor (beta chain) is from a study of CD8+CD57+ T cells in acquired aplastic anemia. Whole-study results and caveats: Patients and controls were not found to differ significantly in CD8+ Simpson's diversity. Patients and controls were found to share 25 to 35 CD8+ CDR3 sequences.

Patients included in sequencing had previously demonstrated CD8+CD57+ cell expansion by flow cytometry. The cohort consisted entirely of patients having severe acquired aplastic anemia. At the time of blood sampling, patients had not yet received any therapy. Germline CDR1 ENHRY, CDR2 SYGVKD. The CDR3 is 14 amino acids. V dropped 7 bases and J dropped 8 bases, with 20 bases sitting between them. Details on this clonotype: Its antigen is still unknown.

The TCR beta profiling, which covered VDJ combination and CDR3 sequence, was carried out using genomic DNA as the template. TCRdb used MiXCR to reprocess the reads, holding one entry per CDR3 protein. The table has about 180,000 distinct CDR3 sequences, approximately 48% seen once. The V call is TRBV10-3, the J call TRBJ1-2; D not certain. The TCR was taken from a human donor with aplastic anemia. The material sequenced was sorted CD4+, CD8+, or CD8+CD57+ T cells (not recorded which) from PBMCs. CDR3 sequence: CAITADGEEGGYTF. CDR3 sequence (DNA): TGTGCCATCACTGCGGACGGGGAGGAGGGAGGCTACACCTTC.